These T cell receptor beta chains were read from a single sample in a study of T-cell memory formation after mild COVID-19. MiXCR, applied by TCRdb to the 5' RACE reads, yields one record per CDR3 protein. The sample includes a few hundred thousand distinct CDR3 sequences, roughly 20% seen only once; the top ten take approximately 22%. Sequences were obtained from PBMCs or a T cell subset sorted from them (not recorded which). The receptors come from a man between 18 and 35 years old who had mild COVID-19 (a few samples of this study predate the infection). Cell type and time point are not known. Both conserved end residues are part of each CDR3. The order of the fields is clone size, J gene, D gene, V gene, CDR3 DNA, CDR3 protein. The D gene is left open where the match is weak. Rows give clone size only sometimes, using once, few, many, or a class for an expanded clone.

abundance: .
j_gene: TRBJ1-1
d_gene: .
v_gene: TRBV19
CDR3nt: TGTGCCAGTAGTATACGGGGCCTGAAAATGAACACTGAAGCTTTCTTT
CDR3aa: CASSIRGLKMNTEAFF

abundance: .
j_gene: TRBJ2-1
d_gene: .
v_gene: TRBV28
CDR3nt: TGTGCCAGCAGTGGCGCCCAGGGAAATACCTACAATGAGCAGTTCTTC
CDR3aa: CASSGAQGNTYNEQFF

abundance: .
j_gene: TRBJ1-4
d_gene: TRBD1
v_gene: TRBV7-8
CDR3nt: TGTGCCAGCAGCTTAGAGGGGGCCGAGGAAAAACTGTTTTTT
CDR3aa: CASSLEGAEEKLFF

abundance: few
j_gene: TRBJ1-1
d_gene: .
v_gene: TRBV7-2
CDR3nt: TGTGCCAGCAGCTCGAGGGGTGGAGGGGTGCCAATGAACACTGAAGCTTTCTTT
CDR3aa: CASSSRGGGVPMNTEAFF

abundance: few
j_gene: TRBJ2-1
d_gene: .
v_gene: TRBV6-2/TRBV6-3
CDR3nt: TGTGCCAGCAGTCCGCCTAACGATGGTGAGCAGTTCTTC
CDR3aa: CASSPPNDGEQFF

abundance: few
j_gene: TRBJ2-7
d_gene: .
v_gene: TRBV20-1
CDR3nt: TGCAGTGCTAGAGGGACACCTTCTTACGAGCAGTACTTC
CDR3aa: CSARGTPSYEQYF

abundance: .
j_gene: TRBJ2-3
d_gene: .
v_gene: TRBV5-5
CDR3nt: TGTGCCAGCAGCTCCCGAGGCTTTTACATCACAGATACGCAGTATTTT
CDR3aa: CASSSRGFYITDTQYF

abundance: .
j_gene: TRBJ1-1
d_gene: TRBD1
v_gene: TRBV6-1
CDR3nt: TGTGCCAGCAGTGAAACAGGGGTGAACACTGAAGCTTTCTTT
CDR3aa: CASSETGVNTEAFF

abundance: few
j_gene: TRBJ2-3
d_gene: .
v_gene: TRBV7-3
CDR3nt: TGTGCCAGCAGCCCCCGACTAAACGCAGATACGCAGTATTTT
CDR3aa: CASSPRLNADTQYF

abundance: .
j_gene: TRBJ1-2
d_gene: .
v_gene: TRBV6-6
CDR3nt: TGTGCCAGCCTGGGGGACGCCAGAAGAAATGGCTACACCTTC
CDR3aa: CASLGDARRNGYTF

abundance: few
j_gene: TRBJ1-1
d_gene: .
v_gene: TRBV7-3
CDR3nt: TGTGCCAGCAGCGACCGAGGAGGTAACACTGAAGCTTTCTTT
CDR3aa: CASSDRGGNTEAFF

abundance: .
j_gene: TRBJ2-5
d_gene: .
v_gene: TRBV20-1
CDR3nt: TGCAGCCGGCGGACCCAAGAGACCCAGTACTTC
CDR3aa: CSRRTQETQYF

abundance: .
j_gene: TRBJ2-3
d_gene: .
v_gene: TRBV11-2
CDR3nt: TGTGCCAGCAGCCAAGGGGTTAGCACAGATACGCAGTATTTT
CDR3aa: CASSQGVSTDTQYF

abundance: many
j_gene: TRBJ2-1
d_gene: .
v_gene: TRBV7-2
CDR3nt: TGTGCCAGCAGCTTATCCAGGGTGAAGCAGTTCTTC
CDR3aa: CASSLSRVKQFF

abundance: few
j_gene: TRBJ2-1
d_gene: .
v_gene: TRBV4-1
CDR3nt: TGCGCCAGCAGCTATCCTGGGGGCCCGAGGTATGAGCAGTTCTTC
CDR3aa: CASSYPGGPRYEQFF

abundance: .
j_gene: TRBJ2-3
d_gene: .
v_gene: TRBV7-2
CDR3nt: TGTGCCAGCAGCTCGGACTTCCCGGATACGCAGTATTTT
CDR3aa: CASSSDFPDTQYF

abundance: few
j_gene: TRBJ1-4
d_gene: .
v_gene: TRBV12-3/TRBV12-4
CDR3nt: TGTGCCAGCAGCCCTCATCCAGGGGCGGGTGAAAAACTGTTTTTT
CDR3aa: CASSPHPGAGEKLFF

abundance: .
j_gene: TRBJ2-2
d_gene: TRBD2
v_gene: TRBV7-6
CDR3nt: TGTGCCAGCAGCGGGGACTACAGCGGGCTGTTTTTT
CDR3aa: CASSGDYSGLFF

abundance: .
j_gene: TRBJ2-2
d_gene: TRBD2
v_gene: TRBV4-2
CDR3nt: TGTGCCAGCAGCCACAATAGCGGGGCAAACACCGGGGAGCTGTTTTTT
CDR3aa: CASSHNSGANTGELFF

abundance: few
j_gene: TRBJ1-2
d_gene: .
v_gene: TRBV6-5
CDR3nt: TGTGCCAGCAGTTTGTCGCAGGCCTGGCCTGGTGGCTACACCTTC
CDR3aa: CASSLSQAWPGGYTF

abundance: .
j_gene: TRBJ2-1
d_gene: .
v_gene: TRBV19
CDR3nt: TGTGCCAGTGGGGGGTCCGGAAGGAGCTCCTACAATGAGCAGTTCTTC
CDR3aa: CASGGSGRSSYNEQFF

abundance: .
j_gene: TRBJ1-3
d_gene: .
v_gene: TRBV2
CDR3nt: TGTGCCAGCATCGGGGGGCTCGGAAACACCATATATTTT
CDR3aa: CASIGGLGNTIYF

abundance: once
j_gene: TRBJ2-1
d_gene: .
v_gene: TRBV7-9
CDR3nt: TGTGCCAGCAGCTACTCGAGGCTCACCTACAATGAGCAGTTCTTC
CDR3aa: CASSYSRLTYNEQFF

abundance: .
j_gene: TRBJ1-2
d_gene: TRBD1
v_gene: TRBV5-4
CDR3nt: TGTGCCAGCAGCCAGCAGGGGGTGGTCTATGGCTACACCTTC
CDR3aa: CASSQQGVVYGYTF

abundance: few
j_gene: TRBJ1-6
d_gene: .
v_gene: TRBV7-2
CDR3nt: TGTGCCAGCAGCCCCACCCGGGGGGACTCACCCCTCCACTTT
CDR3aa: CASSPTRGDSPLHF

abundance: .
j_gene: TRBJ2-3
d_gene: .
v_gene: TRBV6-5
CDR3nt: TGTGCCAGCATCTCCTCCGGGGATACGCAGTATTTT
CDR3aa: CASISSGDTQYF

abundance: .
j_gene: TRBJ1-5
d_gene: TRBD1
v_gene: TRBV15
CDR3nt: TGTGCCACCGGGACAGAAGTCAATCAGCCCCAGCATTTT
CDR3aa: CATGTEVNQPQHF

abundance: .
j_gene: TRBJ2-5
d_gene: .
v_gene: TRBV6-2/TRBV6-3
CDR3nt: TGTGCCAGCAGAACGACAACACCGTGGGAGACCCAGTACTTC
CDR3aa: CASRTTTPWETQYF